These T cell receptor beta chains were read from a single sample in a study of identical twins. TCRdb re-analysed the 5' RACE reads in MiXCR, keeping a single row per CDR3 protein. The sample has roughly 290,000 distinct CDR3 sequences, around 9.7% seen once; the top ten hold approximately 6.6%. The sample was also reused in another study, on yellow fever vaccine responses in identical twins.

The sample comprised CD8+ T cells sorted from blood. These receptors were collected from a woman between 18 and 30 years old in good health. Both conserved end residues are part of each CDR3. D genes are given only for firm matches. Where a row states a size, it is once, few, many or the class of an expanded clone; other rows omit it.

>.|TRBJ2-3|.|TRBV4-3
TGCGCCAGCAGCCGGGCAGCCGGGACGATCACAGATACGCAGTATTTT
CASSRAAGTITDTQYF
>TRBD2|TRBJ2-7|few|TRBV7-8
TGTGCCAGCAGCTTACTGCCCGGGACTAGCGGGAATGTCGAGCAGTACTTC
CASSLLPGTSGNVEQYF
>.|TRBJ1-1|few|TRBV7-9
TGTGCCAGCAGCTTACTAGTGGCCGACACTGAAGCTTTCTTT
CASSLLVADTEAFF
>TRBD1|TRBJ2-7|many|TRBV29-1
TGCAGCGCCCTTACCGGGACAGCCTACGAGCAGTACTTC
CSALTGTAYEQYF
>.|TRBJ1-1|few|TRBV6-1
TGTGCCAGCAGCAGCGACGAGGTCTTTACCACTGAAGCTTTCTTT
CASSSDEVFTTEAFF
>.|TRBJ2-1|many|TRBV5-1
TGCGCCAGCAGCTTGGATTCACCGTACAATGAGCAGTTCTTC
CASSLDSPYNEQFF
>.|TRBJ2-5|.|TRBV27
TGTGCCAGCAGTTTAAAGGTCAGGGGATCAGAGACCCAGTACTTC
CASSLKVRGSETQYF
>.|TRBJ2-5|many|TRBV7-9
TGTGCCAGCAGCCCCAACCTATCGCGGGGAGAGACCCAGTACTTC
CASSPNLSRGETQYF
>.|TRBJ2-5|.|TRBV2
TGTGCCAGCAGTGAGCTGGACCCCTCCGGGGAGACCCAGTACTTC
CASSELDPSGETQYF
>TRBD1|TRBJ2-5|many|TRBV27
TGTGCCAGCAGTTGGGACAGGGGAGAGACCCAGTACTTC
CASSWDRGETQYF
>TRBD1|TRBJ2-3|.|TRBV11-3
TGTGCCAGCAGCTTACGGACAGGGGCGACAGATACGCAGTATTTT
CASSLRTGATDTQYF
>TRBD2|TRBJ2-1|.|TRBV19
TGTGCCAGTAGTATCCCCCTAGCGGGGGAACCATACAATGAGCAGTTCTTC
CASSIPLAGEPYNEQFF
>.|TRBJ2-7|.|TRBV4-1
TGCGCCAGCAGCCAAGGCGAGAGTTCCTACGAGCAGTACTTC
CASSQGESSYEQYF
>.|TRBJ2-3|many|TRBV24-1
TGTGCCACCAGTGATTTCCAATCCTTTAGTACGCAGTATTTT
CATSDFQSFSTQYF
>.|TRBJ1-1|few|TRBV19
TGTGCCAGTAGTATTTGGGGGAACACTGAAGCTTTCTTT
CASSIWGNTEAFF
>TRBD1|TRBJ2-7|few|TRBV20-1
TGCAGTGCTCCCCTCCGGACAGGGACGTACGAGCAGTACTTC
CSAPLRTGTYEQYF
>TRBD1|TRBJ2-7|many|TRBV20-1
TGCAGTGGTCGAACAGGGGGCGATGGATACGAGCAGTACTTC
CSGRTGGDGYEQYF
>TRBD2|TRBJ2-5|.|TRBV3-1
TGTGCCAGCAGCCAAGATATAGGCGGGGGGGGGATAGAGACCCAGTACTTC
CASSQDIGGGGIETQYF
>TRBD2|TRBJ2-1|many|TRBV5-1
TGCGCCAGCAGCTTGGGGCTAGCGGGGGTCGAGCAGTTCTTC
CASSLGLAGVEQFF
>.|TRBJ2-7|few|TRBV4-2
TGTGCCAGCAGCCCACCGGCGGGCGTGGGGGAGCAGTACTTC
CASSPPAGVGEQYF
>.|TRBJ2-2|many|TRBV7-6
TGTGCCAGCAGCTTGGACCAGGCGAACACCGGGGAGCTGTTTTTT
CASSLDQANTGELFF
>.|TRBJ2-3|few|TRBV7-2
TGTGCCAGCAGCTCGAACGAGGGCTTGGATACGCAGTATTTT
CASSSNEGLDTQYF
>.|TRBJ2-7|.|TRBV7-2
TGTGCCAGCAGCTCCCAGGATAGCGACTACGAGCAGTACTTC
CASSSQDSDYEQYF
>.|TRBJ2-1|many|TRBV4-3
TGCGCCAGCAGCCAGGATCGCGCAACCAATGAGCAGTTCTTC
CASSQDRATNEQFF
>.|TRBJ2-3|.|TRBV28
TGTGCCAGCATACACCCCGATACCCCTACGCAGTATTTT
CASIHPDTPTQYF
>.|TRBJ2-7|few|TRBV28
TGTGCCAGCAGTTCCCCGTCTGTCGAGCAGTACTTC
CASSSPSVEQYF
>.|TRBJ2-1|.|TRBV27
TGTGCCAGCGCGGACACCTACAATGAGCAGTTCTTC
CASADTYNEQFF
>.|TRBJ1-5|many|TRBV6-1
TGTGCCAGCAGTCAATCGGGGCAGAACAATCAGCCCCAGCATTTT
CASSQSGQNNQPQHF
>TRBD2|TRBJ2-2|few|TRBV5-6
TGTGCCAGCAGCGCCGAAGCGGGATCCAACACCGGGGAGCTGTTTTTT
CASSAEAGSNTGELFF
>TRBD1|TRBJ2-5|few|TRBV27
TGTGCCAGCAGTTTAGGACAGGGGGCGACCCAGTACTTC
CASSLGQGATQYF
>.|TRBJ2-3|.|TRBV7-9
TGTGCCAGCAGCTTAGCGGGCGAGGAACGGGACACAGATACGCAGTATTTT
CASSLAGEERDTDTQYF
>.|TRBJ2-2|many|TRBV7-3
TGTGCCAGCAACGACCCGAACACCGGGGAGCTGTTTTTT
CASNDPNTGELFF
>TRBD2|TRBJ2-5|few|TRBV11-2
TGTGCCAGCAGACGGCCCCTAACTAGCGAGGAGACCCAGTACTTC
CASRRPLTSEETQYF
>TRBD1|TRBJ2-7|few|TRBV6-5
TGTGCCAGCAGTTACTCCTACCCCAGGGGGTTAACCTACGAGCAGTACTTC
CASSYSYPRGLTYEQYF
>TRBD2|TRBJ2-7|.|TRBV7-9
TGTGCCAGCAGCTTACCTACTAGCGGGAGCTCCTACGAGCAGTACTTC
CASSLPTSGSSYEQYF
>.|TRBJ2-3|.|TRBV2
TGTGCCAGCTTGGCCCCCGCGCGGGATGGCACAGATACGCAGTATTTT
CASLAPARDGTDTQYF
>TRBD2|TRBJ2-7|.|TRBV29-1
TGCAGCGCCGTTAGCGGGAGAGGGTACGAGCAGTACTTC
CSAVSGRGYEQYF
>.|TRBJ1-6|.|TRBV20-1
TGCAGTGCGGAGAGCGCGGAATATAATTCACCCCTCCACTTT
CSAESAEYNSPLHF
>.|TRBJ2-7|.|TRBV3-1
TGTGCCAGCAGCCATATACAGGGTGTCGAGCAGTACTTC
CASSHIQGVEQYF
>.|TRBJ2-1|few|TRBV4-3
TGCGCCAGCAGCCAAGATTCTTGGGGGAATGAGCAGTTCTTC
CASSQDSWGNEQFF
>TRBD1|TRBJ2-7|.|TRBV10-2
TGCGCCAGCAGTGAGATCGGAGACAGGGGAAGCGAGCAGTACTTC
CASSEIGDRGSEQYF
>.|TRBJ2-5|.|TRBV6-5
TGTGCCAGCAGTTATACGGACAGAGAGACCCAGTACTTC
CASSYTDRETQYF
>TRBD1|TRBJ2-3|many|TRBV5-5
TGTGCCAGCAGCCTTACACAGGGGGCGAGTGCAGATACGCAGTATTTT
CASSLTQGASADTQYF
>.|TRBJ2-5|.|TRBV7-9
TGTGCCAGCAGCCCCAGGGTCCCGCCAGAAGAGACCCAGTACTTC
CASSPRVPPEETQYF
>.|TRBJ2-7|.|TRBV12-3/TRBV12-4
TGTGCCAGCAGTTTAATCGGGGTTGTGTACGAGCAGTACTTC
CASSLIGVVYEQYF
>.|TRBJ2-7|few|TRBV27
TGTGCCAGCAGTCCCGGCGGGTTATACGAGCAGTACTTC
CASSPGGLYEQYF
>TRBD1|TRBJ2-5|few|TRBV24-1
TGTGCCACCAGTGATTCACAGACAGGGTCGGAGACCCAGTACTTC
CATSDSQTGSETQYF
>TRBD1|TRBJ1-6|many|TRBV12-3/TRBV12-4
TGTGCCAGCAGTTGGGGGACAGGGATCTCACCCCTCCACTTT
CASSWGTGISPLHF
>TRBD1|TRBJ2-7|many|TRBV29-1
TGCAGCGTTGGGACAGGCTCCTCCTACGAGCAGTACTTC
CSVGTGSSYEQYF
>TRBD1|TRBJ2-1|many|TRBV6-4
TGTGCCAGCAGTCCGATCCCGGGACAGGGGGAAGATGAGCAGTTCTTC
CASSPIPGQGEDEQFF
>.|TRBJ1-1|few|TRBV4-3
TGCGCCAGCAGCCAAGTGGGAGAGTCTGAAGCTTTCTTT
CASSQVGESEAFF
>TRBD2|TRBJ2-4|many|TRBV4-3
TGCGCCAGCAGCCACTCAGGACTAGCGGGGTTAGCCAAAAACATTCAGTACTTC
CASSHSGLAGLAKNIQYF
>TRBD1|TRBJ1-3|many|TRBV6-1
TGTGCCAGCAGGACAGGGGATTACTCTGGAAACACCATATATTTT
CASRTGDYSGNTIYF
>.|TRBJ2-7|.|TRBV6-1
TGTGCCAGCAGGACACCGGGACGGACCCTTATCAGCTCCTACGAGCAGTACTTC
CASRTPGRTLISSYEQYF